These 18 T cell receptor beta chains originate from one sample sequenced in a study of Ad26.COV2.S vaccination and SARS-CoV-2 variants. As for treatment: around 19 received Ad26.COV2.S at low or high dose, single or two shots; roughly 5 received placebo; per-sample allocation not given. The samples were gathered on day 63 after the first injection of vaccine or placebo. Assay used: immunoSEQ multiplex PCR; TCRdb lists only in-frame clones, some missing. The table records around 250,000 clones, 87% of them present only once. The sample in question was peripheral blood, obtained in a trial of Ad26.COV2.S vaccine versus placebo. The receptors stem from a person aged 18-60 years who received the Ad26.COV2.S COVID-19 vaccine or a placebo.

The V call is TRBV6-5, the J call TRBJ2-1; the D gene could be TRBD1 or TRBD2 (5 bases each). The CDR3 length is 15 residues. Deletions cut 7 bases from V and 6 bases from J, with 19 bases between. Per the germline V gene, CDR1 is MNHEY and CDR2 is SVGAGI. CDR3 protein: CASIHPGPAGNEQFF. DNA of the CDR3: TGTGCCAGCATCCATCCGGGACCAGCTGGCAATGAGCAGTTCTTC.

This chain uses TRBV4-1 with TRBJ2-1, with 11 bases matching TRBD2. With V trimmed by 1 base and J by 15 bases, 8 bases remained unmatched. This CDR3 spans 14 amino acids. Germline V gives CDR1 MGHRA, CDR2 YSYEKL. The CDR3 DNA is TGCGCCAGCAGCCAAGTCTTCACTAGCGGGAGTCCGTTCTTC. As protein: CASSQVFTSGSPFF.

The chain links TRBV30 to TRBJ2-3; 9 positions agree with TRBD2. Germline loops: CDR1 GTSNPN, CDR2 SVGIG (reference sequence). The CDR3 covers 17 residues. The V segment lost 2 bases and the J segment 2 bases; nucleotides outside the gene matches: 11. DNA for the CDR3: TGTGCCTGGAGTCCTCCCGGACTAGCGAGACACACAGATACGCAGTATTTT. This encodes CAWSPPGLARHTDTQYF.

The rearrangement uses TRBV7-9 and TRBJ2-1, with D perhaps TRBD2 (6 bases). This CDR3 region has 15 residues. With 0 bases removed from V and 9 bases from J, the gap between germline ends came to 15 bases. The germline gives CDR1 SEHNR, CDR2 FQNEAQ (reference sequence). CDR3 nucleotides: TGTGCCAGCAGCTTAGCCTGGGGCGGGACGCTTGAGCAGTTCTTC. Its protein product is CASSLAWGGTLEQFF. The whole variable domain, filled in from reference TRBV7-9 and TRBJ2-1, reads DTGVSQNPRHKITKRGQNVTFRCDPISEHNRLYWYRQTLGQGPEFLTYFQNEAQLEKSRLLSDRFSAERPKGSFSTLEIQRTEQGDSAMYLCASSLAWGGTLEQFFGPGTRLTVL.

The V and J genes are TRBV13 and TRBJ2-5; D is unresolved. V was cut by 4 bases and J by 4 bases, with 7 bases left in between. The CDR3 totals 12 residues. Germline V gives CDR1 PRHDT, CDR2 FYEKMQ (reference sequence). CDR3 sequence reads: CASSSGGETQYF. CDR3 DNA: TGTGCCAGCAGCTCGGGCGGAGAGACCCAGTACTTC.

CDR3 nucleotides: TGTGCCAGCAGCTTCGGTCAGCGGGGGGCGAATGAGCAGTTCTTC. Protein product: CASSFGQRGANEQFF. The V and J genes are TRBV5-4 and TRBJ2-1; 9 nucleotides match TRBD2. This CDR3 spans 15 amino acids. In germline, CDR1 is SGHNT, CDR2 YYREEE (reference sequence). With 2 bases clipped from V and 7 bases from J, the junction kept 7 bases outside the gene matches.

V and J are TRBV7-2 and TRBJ1-2; perhaps TRBD1 as D (5 bases). CDR3 length equals 16 residues. The germline V and J ends were trimmed by 2 bases and 7 bases, with 20 bases remaining between them. The V gene's germline CDR1 is SGHTA and CDR2 FQGNSA. CDR3 in amino acids: CASSLLNRGRGAGYTF. The DNA for the CDR3 is TGTGCCAGCAGCTTACTGAATCGTGGAAGGGGAGCTGGCTACACCTTC. The variable domain in full, with the rest retrieved from reference TRBV7-2 and TRBJ1-2, is GAGVSQSPSNKVTEKGKDVELRCDPISGHTALYWYRQSLGQGLEFLIYFQGNSAPDKSGLPSDRFSAERTGGSVSTLTIQRTQQEDSAVYLCASSLLNRGRGAGYTFGSGTRLTVV.

The V gene is TRBV10-3, the J gene TRBJ1-1, with a weak D call TRBD1 (6 bases). V was clipped by 1 base and J by 4 bases, with 10 bases between them. The CDR3 totals 14 residues. Germline lookup yields CDR1 ENHRY and CDR2 SYGVKD. The DNA of the CDR3 is TGTGCCATCAGTGAGTACACAGGGTCCACTGAAGCTTTCTTT. Its protein product is CAISEYTGSTEAFF.

The V call is TRBV18, the J call TRBJ2-1, with 12 positions matching TRBD2. The CDR3 totals 16 residues. The V gene's germline CDR1 is KGHSH and CDR2 LQKENI. V was clipped by 3 bases and J by 7 bases; unmatched bases: 7. The DNA for the CDR3 is TGTGCCAGCTCACCGCGACTAGCGGGAGTAGAAAATGAGCAGTTCTTC. Translating gives CASSPRLAGVENEQFF.

V is TRBV6-6 and J is TRBJ2-2; the match to TRBD2 covers 13 bases. Per the germline V gene, CDR1 is MNHNY and CDR2 is SVGAGI (reference sequence). The CDR3 is made up of 17 amino acids. Unmatched junction bases numbered 4, after V lost 5 bases and J lost 1 base. The CDR3 region is CASSQRLAGGNTGELFF. In DNA, the CDR3 is TGTGCCAGCAGTCAACGACTAGCGGGAGGGAACACCGGGGAGCTGTTTTTT.

This chain joins TRBV27 and TRBJ2-5; no clear D. Trimming left V 3 bases short and J 5 bases short, with 1 base between. Germline CDR1 is MNHEY and CDR2 is SMNVEV (reference sequence). CDR3 length: 10 residues. The chain's CDR3 is CASSFETQYF. In DNA, the CDR3 is TGTGCCAGCAGTTTCGAGACCCAGTACTTC.

DNA of the CDR3: TGTGCCAGTAGTATAGAAACTAGAACTGCCTTTTCTGGGGCCAACGTCCTGACTTTC. It is translated as CASSIETRTAFSGANVLTF. The chain has TRBV19 and TRBJ2-6; maybe TRBD2 (5 bases). There are 19 residues in the CDR3. With 0 bases removed from V and 1 base from J, the gap between germline ends came to 16 bases. Germline-derived CDR1 and CDR2 are LNHDA and SQIVND (reference sequence).

This clone has a handful of counts. This chain uses TRBV30 with TRBJ2-2; 15 bases map to TRBD2. Germline assignment: CDR1 GTSNPN and CDR2 SVGIG (reference sequence). V gave up 8 bases and J gave up 7 bases; unmatched junction bases: 5. The CDR3 covers 14 residues. CDR3: CAGTSGRKGGELFF. As DNA, the CDR3 is TGTGCCGGGACTAGCGGGAGGAAGGGCGGGGAGCTGTTTTTT.

CDR3 DNA sequence: TGTGCCAGCAGGTCCACAGATACGCAGTATTTT. Its translation: CASRSTDTQYF. This chain connects TRBV2 to TRBJ2-3; D call uncertain. This CDR3 has 11 residues. In germline, CDR1 is SNHLY, CDR2 FYNNEI. V was pared by 6 bases and J by 2 bases, with 3 bases between.

This clone was recorded a few times. The genes are TRBV29-1 and TRBJ2-7, with TRBD1 as a possible D gene (5 bases). Looked up from germline, CDR1 is SQVTM and CDR2 is ANQGSEA. V lost 3 bases to trimming and J lost 0 bases, with 6 bases between them. CDR3 length equals 12 residues. The CDR3 here is CSVEDTSYEQYF. For the CDR3, the DNA is TGCAGCGTTGAGGACACCTCCTACGAGCAGTACTTC.

The chain combines TRBV4-1 with TRBJ1-1, with TRBD1 matching over 9 bases. The trim removed 2 bases at V and 1 base at J, leaving 2 bases unmatched. Germline CDR1 is MGHRA and CDR2 is YSYEKL. The CDR3 contains 15 residues. The CDR3 region is CASSQPGQGNTEAFF. Written as DNA, the CDR3 is TGCGCCAGCAGCCAACCGGGACAGGGGAACACTGAAGCTTTCTTT.

The rearrangement links TRBV30 to TRBJ2-1; no clear D gene. The CDR3 is made up of 12 amino acids. Germline V gene sequence: CDR1 GTSNPN, CDR2 SVGIG (reference sequence). V lost 0 bases and J lost 7, with 7 bases in between. The CDR3 DNA follows: TGTGCCTGGAGTGTACAAGGGAATGAGCAGTTCTTC. The encoded protein is CAWSVQGNEQFF.

This clone showed up just a few times. The rearrangement links TRBV5-1 to TRBJ1-1; 7 bases map to TRBD1. Germline V CDR1 and CDR2: SGHRS, YFSETQ. The CDR3 sequence is 16 residues long. V shed 4 bases and J 3 bases; nucleotides not matched to a gene: 12. Here the CDR3 reads CASSDGQPGGYTEAFF. The CDR3 coding sequence is TGCGCCAGCAGCGACGGTCAACCAGGGGGTTACACTGAAGCTTTCTTT.